This TCR beta chain is from a study of shared clonotypes between healthy human individuals. This CDR3 region has 14 residues. Trimming pared 2 bases from V and 6 bases from J, leaving 13 bases between. The germline V gene has CDR1 SEHNR and CDR2 FQNEAQ (reference sequence). The assay was run at deep level. With ten immunoSEQ deep assay plates, unsorted PBMC DNA underwent sequencing. Libraries were prepared by immunoSEQ multiplex PCR; TCRdb keeps only in-frame clonotypes and omits some of them. The table includes about 480,000 clones, 79% detected once. The source is a woman aged 40-49 years in good health. Some clones in this sample may be carry-over from other donors' samples. This chain links TRBV7-9 with TRBJ2-5; D is possibly TRBD2 (5 bases). The sample comprised PBMCs. CDR3: CASSLRRDGKTQYF. CDR3 in DNA: TGTGCCAGCAGCTTAAGACGGGATGGAAAGACCCAGTACTTC.